The 15 T cell receptor beta chains below come from one sample, sequenced in a study of somatic mutations in cytotoxic T cells in rheumatoid arthritis. Assay used: immunoSEQ multiplex PCR; TCRdb lists only in-frame clones, some missing. The sample holds some 30,000 clones; more than 75% are singletons and the top ten take roughly a tenth. The sequenced sample was CD8+ T cells sorted from blood. The source is an adult with rheumatoid arthritis.

This clone was detected once. This chain uses TRBV4-1 with TRBJ2-5; D not resolved. V was cut by 3 bases and J by 2 bases, with 4 bases left in between. CDR3 length equals 12 residues. Germline V CDR1 and CDR2: MGHRA, YSYEKL. CDR3 sequence (DNA): TGCGCCAGCAGCCATGATCAAGAGACCCAGTACTTC. This codes for CASSHDQETQYF.

The chain couples TRBV27 to TRBJ2-2; D is unclear. Deletions cut 1 base from V and 1 base from J, with 7 bases between. Germline CDR1 and CDR2: MNHEY and SMNVEV (reference sequence). The length of the CDR3 is 15 residues. CDR3 DNA: TGTGCCAGCAGTTTATTTGGTTTGAACACCGGGGAGCTGTTTTTT. Translation gives CASSLFGLNTGELFF.

The chain couples TRBV7-2 to TRBJ2-1, with D perhaps given as TRBD1 or TRBD2 (5 bases each). V lost 4 bases, J lost 10 bases, and 14 bases lay in between. The CDR3 length is 13 residues. The germline V gene has CDR1 SGHTA and CDR2 FQGNSA. Written as DNA, the CDR3 is TGTGCCAGCAGCTCCCGGGACCGCTGGGAGCAGTTCTTC. This encodes CASSSRDRWEQFF.

V gene TRBV15 combines with J gene TRBJ1-2; D remains ambiguous. CDR3 length equals 13 residues. Trimming took off 8 bases at V and 5 bases at J, with 15 bases between the two ends. CDR1 and CDR2 from the germline V gene are LNHNV and YYDKDF (reference sequence). CDR3 DNA sequence: TGTGCCACCTCCGGGGAATTCTATTATGGCTACACCTTC. It specifies CATSGEFYYGYTF.

In its sample, this clone was seen once. The V call is TRBV29-1, the J call TRBJ1-2; D possibly corresponds to TRBD1 (5 bases). From germline, CDR1 is SQVTM and CDR2 ANQGSEA. The CDR3 sequence is 13 residues long. The V end lost 4 bases, the J end lost 6 bases, and 15 bases lay between the germline ends. CDR3 amino acids: CSVGDGLSDGYTF. The DNA of the CDR3 is TGCAGCGTTGGGGACGGACTATCCGATGGCTACACCTTC.

This rearrangement joins TRBV11-2 to TRBJ2-1, with TRBD2 identical over 12 bases. Germline lookup yields CDR1 SGHAT and CDR2 FQNNGV. CDR3 size: 15 residues. V was pared by 1 base and J by 9 bases, with 4 bases of the junction left unmatched. CDR3: CASSLALAGGGEQFF. The CDR3 DNA sequence: TGTGCCAGCAGCTTAGCTCTAGCGGGGGGGGGTGAGCAGTTCTTC.

The chain links TRBV4-1 to TRBJ2-7; a possible D gene is TRBD1 (5 bases). This CDR3 contains 12 residues. CDR1 is MGHRA, CDR2 YSYEKL, per germline. The V and J ends lost 4 bases and 4 bases respectively, with 8 bases between them. CDR3 nucleotide sequence: TGCGCCAGCAGCCCGGACAATTACGAGCAGTACTTC. Protein product: CASSPDNYEQYF.

This clone was observed a few times. V and J are TRBV7-9 and TRBJ2-1; 11 bases are shared with TRBD2. From germline, CDR1 is SEHNR and CDR2 FQNEAQ (reference sequence). This CDR3 has 15 amino acids. With V trimmed by 5 bases and J by 6 bases, 6 bases remained unmatched. The CDR3 reads CASSLRLAGINEQFF. The CDR3, as DNA: TGTGCCAGCAGCCTCAGACTAGCGGGAATCAATGAGCAGTTCTTC.

The V gene is TRBV15, the J gene TRBJ2-1, with 7 bases that match TRBD1. After removal of 1 base from V and 6 bases from J, the junction contained 6 bases not matched to a gene. The CDR3 contains 15 residues. CDR1 and CDR2 (germline): LNHNV, YYDKDF (reference sequence). Written as DNA, the CDR3 is TGTGCCACCAGCAGAGGATCGGGGACAGTCAATGAGCAGTTCTTC. Translated: CATSRGSGTVNEQFF. The complete variable domain, with remaining parts taken from reference TRBV15 and TRBJ2-1, reads DAMVIQNPRYQVTQFGKPVTLSCSQTLNHNVMYWYQQKSSQAPKLLFHYYDKDFNNEADTPDNFQSRRPNTSFCFLDIRSPGLGDTAMYLCATSRGSGTVNEQFFGPGTRLTVL.

The CDR3 reads CATGAGGTEAFF. For the CDR3, the DNA is TGTGCCACCGGGGCAGGAGGCACTGAAGCTTTCTTT. The chain recombines TRBV6-6 with TRBJ1-1, with a possible D match to TRBD1 (5 bases). The CDR3 is 12 amino acids. The germline V gene encodes CDR1 MNHNY and CDR2 SVGAGI (reference sequence). V lost 10 bases to trimming and J lost 4 bases, with 13 bases between them.

The chain has TRBV29-1 and TRBJ2-2; D ambiguous. Germline V CDR1 and CDR2: SQVTM, ANQGSEA. The CDR3 length is 13 residues. V was shortened by 0 bases and J by 9 bases, with 11 bases between the two germline ends. The DNA for the CDR3 is TGCAGCGTTGAAGATTCGCTGTCCAGGGAGCTGTTTTTT. It codes for CSVEDSLSRELFF.

The chain recombines TRBV6-6 with TRBJ2-1; TRBD2 matches 11 bases. Germline-derived CDR1 and CDR2 are MNHNY and SVGAGI (reference sequence). This CDR3 is built from 15 residues. Trimming removed 6 bases from V and 7 bases from J; junction bases left unmatched: 8. The CDR3 loop is CASSITSGGRNEQFF. The CDR3 nucleotides read TGTGCCAGCAGCATCACTAGCGGGGGAAGAAATGAGCAGTTCTTC.

This chain uses TRBV27 with TRBJ1-1; 9 nucleotides align to TRBD1. Per germline, CDR1 MNHEY and CDR2 SMNVEV (reference sequence). J lost 5 bases, V lost 5 bases, and 6 bases had no gene match. This CDR3 comprises 14 residues. This CDR3 is CASSAGTGLTEAFF. CDR3 sequence (DNA): TGTGCCAGCAGTGCCGGGACAGGGCTGACTGAAGCTTTCTTT.

This chain joins TRBV28 and TRBJ2-7; perhaps D is TRBD1 or TRBD2 (5 bases each). Germline V gene sequence: CDR1 MDHEN, CDR2 SYDVKM. The CDR3 is 14 amino acids. Between the trimmed V and J ends, which lost 3 bases and 1 base, there was a span of 10 bases. The CDR3 sequence: CASSFEGYSYEQYF. CDR3 bases: TGTGCCAGCAGTTTCGAGGGGTATTCCTACGAGCAGTACTTC.

This chain connects TRBV27 to TRBJ1-6; 7 bases are a match to TRBD1. This CDR3 contains 15 residues. The germline V gene encodes CDR1 MNHEY and CDR2 SMNVEV (reference sequence). Trimming took 6 bases from V and 0 from J; bases not matched to a gene: 2. CDR3 coding DNA: TGTGCCAGCAGGGGACAGAGCTCCTATAATTCACCCCTCCACTTT. This sequence encodes CASRGQSSYNSPLHF.